One and the same sample provided the 15 T cell receptor beta chains below, sequenced in a study of cytomegalovirus exposure and HLA in healthy donors. Profiling relied on immunoSEQ multiplex PCR, and the TCRdb table lists in-frame clones only, not all of them. The top ten hold more than 10% of the sample, which has hundreds of thousands of clones, about 90% seen once. The sequenced sample was PBMCs. Every receptor here comes from a man aged 18 to 29 in good health and CMV-seropositive.

The chain carries TRBV14 and TRBJ2-7, with no clear D. The V end lost 5 bases, the J end lost 3 bases, and 5 bases lay between the germline ends. From germline, CDR1 is SGHDN and CDR2 FVKESK. The CDR3 runs to 11 residues. The CDR3 loop is CASSSLYEQYF. CDR3 nucleotide sequence: TGTGCCAGCAGCAGCCTCTACGAGCAGTACTTC.

The CDR3 DNA sequence: TGTGCCAGCAGCCCTACATTGACGGGCCAAGAGACCCAGTACTTC. Translating gives CASSPTLTGQETQYF. The chain recombines TRBV13 with TRBJ2-5; D uncertain. V gave up 5 bases and J gave up 1 base, with 14 bases separating them. CDR1 is PRHDT and CDR2 is FYEKMQ in the germline V gene (reference sequence). The CDR3 loop spans 15 amino acids.

This rearrangement joins TRBV18 to TRBJ2-7, with a tentative D call TRBD2 (6 bases). Trimming pared 6 bases from V and 2 bases from J, leaving 17 bases between. Per germline, CDR1 KGHSH and CDR2 LQKENI. The CDR3 covers 15 residues. In DNA form, the CDR3 reads TGTGCCAGCTCCTGGAGGAGGGAGGCACCCTACGAGCAGTACTTC. This encodes CASSWRREAPYEQYF.

The chain uses TRBV7-2 and TRBJ1-5, with 7 positions matching TRBD1. The length of the CDR3 is 14 residues. J gave up 5 bases and V 2 bases, and 3 bases lay outside the gene matches. The germline V gene encodes CDR1 SGHTA and CDR2 FQGNSA. CDR3 in DNA: TGTGCCAGCAGCTTACAGCAGGGGGATCAGCCCCAGCATTTT. Its protein is CASSLQQGDQPQHF.

The chain employs TRBV27 and TRBJ1-1, with a weak D call TRBD1 (5 bases). The CDR3 spans 13 residues. The V and J ends lost 6 bases and 3 bases respectively, with 11 bases between them. Looked up from germline, CDR1 is MNHEY and CDR2 is SMNVEV (reference sequence). CDR3 sequence: CASRPGEDTEAFF. The CDR3 bases are TGTGCCAGCAGACCGGGGGAAGACACTGAAGCTTTCTTT.

The genes are TRBV27 and TRBJ1-2; D remains ambiguous. V was pared by 3 bases and J by 2 bases, with 13 bases between. Germline V CDR1 and CDR2: MNHEY, SMNVEV (reference sequence). CDR3 size: 15 residues. The CDR3 nucleotides are TGTGCCAGCAGTTTTATTGGCAGTACAAACTATGGCTACACCTTC. Translating it yields CASSFIGSTNYGYTF.

The chain has TRBV7-2 and TRBJ2-7; maybe TRBD1 (6 bases). CDR1 and CDR2 (germline): SGHTA, FQGNSA. The CDR3 covers 15 residues. The V end was cut by 4 bases, the J end by 0 bases, with 13 bases between. The CDR3 region has the DNA TGTGCCAGCAGCTCGATGACAGGAATCTCCTACGAGCAGTACTTC. It encodes CASSSMTGISYEQYF.

The chain couples TRBV6-5 to TRBJ1-2; unclear D gene. CDR1 is MNHEY, CDR2 SVGAGI, per germline. V lost 6 bases and J lost 8, with 19 bases in between. The CDR3 loop spans 14 amino acids. The CDR3 loop is CASSSIDARSGYTF. CDR3 coding DNA: TGTGCCAGCAGCTCCATAGACGCGAGGTCGGGCTACACCTTC.

The chain has TRBV6-5 and TRBJ2-1; the match to TRBD2 covers 12 bases. CDR3 length: 16 amino acids. Trimming removed 4 bases from V and 7 bases from J; junction bases left unmatched: 8. CDR1 and CDR2 from the germline V gene are MNHEY and SVGAGI. The CDR3 sequence: CASSFRLAGEANEQFF. The CDR3 nucleotides read TGTGCCAGCAGTTTCCGACTAGCGGGAGAGGCAAATGAGCAGTTCTTC.

The chain links TRBV7-2 to TRBJ2-3; 9 bases map to TRBD2. The ends lost 4 bases at V and 0 bases at J; junction bases unmatched: 5. CDR3 length: 16 amino acids. The germline gives CDR1 SGHTA, CDR2 FQGNSA. CDR3 protein: CASSSWTSESTDTQYF. As DNA, the CDR3 is TGTGCCAGCAGCTCCTGGACTAGCGAAAGCACAGATACGCAGTATTTT.

V usage is TRBV10-3 and J usage is TRBJ2-3; D tentatively reads TRBD1 or TRBD2 (5 bases each). This CDR3 region has 14 residues. Deletions cut 7 bases from V and 6 bases from J, with 17 bases between. The germline V gene encodes CDR1 ENHRY and CDR2 SYGVKD. The CDR3 sequence is CAIKDGTQRDTQYF. In DNA form, the CDR3 reads TGTGCCATCAAGGACGGGACCCAGCGGGATACGCAGTATTTT.

V is TRBV27 and J is TRBJ1-4, with D maybe TRBD1 (5 bases). The CDR3 length is 15 residues. V was shortened by 6 bases and J by 4 bases, with 15 bases between the two germline ends. CDR1 is MNHEY and CDR2 is SMNVEV in the germline V gene (reference sequence). CDR3 amino acids: CASSPSRRGNEKLFF. CDR3 DNA sequence: TGTGCCAGCAGCCCATCCCGAAGGGGTAATGAAAAACTGTTTTTT. The variable domain in full, with the rest retrieved from reference TRBV27 and TRBJ1-4, is EAQVTQNPRYLITVTGKKLTVTCSQNMNHEYMSWYRQDPGLGLRQIYYSMNVEVTDKGDVPEGYKVSRKEKRNFPLILESPSPNQTSLYFCASSPSRRGNEKLFFGSGTQLSVL.

The chain is built from TRBV7-6 and TRBJ1-2; tentative D call: TRBD1 (5 bases). This CDR3 contains 13 residues. Between the trimmed V and J ends, which lost 5 bases and 2 bases, there was a span of 9 bases. CDR1 and CDR2 from the germline V gene are SGHVS and FNYEAQ. This chain's CDR3 is CASSPGANYGYTF. The CDR3 DNA is TGTGCCAGCAGCCCCGGGGCGAACTATGGCTACACCTTC.

This chain uses TRBV27 with TRBJ2-7; D is unresolved. CDR1 and CDR2 (germline): MNHEY, SMNVEV (reference sequence). V was cut by 5 bases and J by 0 bases, with 14 bases left in between. CDR3 length: 15 residues. The CDR3: CASSPPGSYSYEQYF. CDR3 nucleotide sequence: TGTGCCAGCAGTCCCCCGGGTAGTTACTCCTACGAGCAGTACTTC.

This chain uses TRBV2 with TRBJ1-2; a weak D match, TRBD1 (5 bases). V gave up 4 bases and J gave up 0 bases, with 9 bases separating them. The CDR3 has 14 residues. Germline CDR1 is SNHLY and CDR2 is FYNNEI. CDR3 sequence reads: CASSADTTNYGYTF. The DNA of the CDR3 is TGTGCCAGCAGTGCGGACACGACTAACTATGGCTACACCTTC.